This entry features one T cell receptor beta chain sequence. Antigen specificity is unknown. This sample is part of a study of identifying expanded T cells in peripheral blood. Findings and limits, study-wide: Approximately 1.1 clones differed between technical replicates, versus 16.4 and 19 over time. Two-week clone count variance significantly increased as total template count grew.

The repertoire was sequenced with immunoSEQ multiplex PCR; TCRdb's copy has only in-frame clones and lacks some. The sample records about 82,000 clones, 80% to 90% being singletons. The V end lost 7 bases, the J end lost 4 bases, and 12 bases lay between the germline ends. Germline V gene sequence: CDR1 SNHLY, CDR2 FYNNEI. The CDR3 is made up of 13 amino acids. The V call is TRBV2, the J call TRBJ2-3; the D gene could be TRBD1 or TRBD2 (6 bases each). Sequencing input: blood. The origin of this receptor is a person aged 18 to 75 in good health. The CDR3 nucleotides read TGTGCCAGCACCAAGGGGGGATCAGATACGCAGTATTTT. Translating it yields CASTKGGSDTQYF. Filled out from reference TRBV2 and TRBJ2-3, the complete variable domain reads EPEVTQTPSHQVTQMGQEVILRCVPISNHLYFYWYRQILGQKVEFLVSFYNNEISEKSEIFDDQFSVERPDGSNFTLKIRSTKLEDSAMYFCASTKGGSDTQYFGPGTRLTVL.